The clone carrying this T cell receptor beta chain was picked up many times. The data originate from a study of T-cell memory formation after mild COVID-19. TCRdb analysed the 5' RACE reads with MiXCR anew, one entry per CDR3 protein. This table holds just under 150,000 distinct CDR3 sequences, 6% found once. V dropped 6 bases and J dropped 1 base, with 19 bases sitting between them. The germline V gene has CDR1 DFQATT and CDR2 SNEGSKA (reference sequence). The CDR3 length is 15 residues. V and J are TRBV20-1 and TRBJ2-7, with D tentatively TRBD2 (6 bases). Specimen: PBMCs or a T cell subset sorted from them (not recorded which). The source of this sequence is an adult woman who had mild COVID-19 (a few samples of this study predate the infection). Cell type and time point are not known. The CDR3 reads CSADMVAEESYEQYF. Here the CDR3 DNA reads TGCAGTGCAGATATGGTAGCGGAGGAATCCTACGAGCAGTACTTC.